The sequence of this TCR beta chain was determined in a study of cytomegalovirus exposure and HLA in healthy donors. Study-wide background: Unique TCRs numbering around 80 million, obtained from HLA-typed donors, made up an early data release. Under 90% of around 390 genotyped donors fell in the Caucasian-associated ancestry cluster.

Details on this clone: Its specificity is not known.

In the PCR, 60 Vbeta and 13 Jbeta primers were used. Profiling relied on immunoSEQ multiplex PCR, and the TCRdb table lists in-frame clones only, not all of them. The sample data list approximately 110,000 clones. Whole-study findings and limits: Confirmation was obtained in vitro that three CMV-associated chains are specific for CMV antigens.

Looked up from germline, CDR1 is SGHVS and CDR2 is FNYEAQ. The CDR3 is made up of 15 amino acids. V dropped 5 bases and J dropped 2; count of bases not matched to a gene: 8. These donors, healthy bone marrow donors, were studied. The TCR comes from a man aged 35-49 years in good health and CMV-seropositive. This chain joins TRBV7-6 and TRBJ2-7; TRBD2 matches at 8 bases. Sequencing input: PBMCs. CDR3 DNA: TGTGCCAGCAGCACCGGGGGGGCCAACCCCTACGAGCAGTACTTC. As protein: CASSTGGANPYEQYF. The whole variable domain, remainder taken from reference TRBV7-6 and TRBJ2-7, is GAGVSQSPRYKVTKRGQDVALRCDPISGHVSLYWYRQALGQGPEFLTYFNYEAQQDKSGLPNDRFSAERPEGSISTLTIQRTEQRDSAMYRCASSTGGANPYEQYFGPGTRLTVT.